These 31 T cell receptor beta chains were sequenced from one sample in a study of identical twins. TCRdb used MiXCR to reprocess the 5' RACE reads, holding one entry per CDR3 protein. This sample has around 690,000 distinct CDR3 sequences, with less than 25% found just once. The sample also formed part of further work on T cells expressing NK-cell markers.

What was sequenced was PBMCs. The origin of the receptors is a woman between 18 and 30 years old in good health.

This clonotype showed up just a few times. This sequence joins TRBV15 and TRBJ2-6, with D perhaps TRBD1 (5 bases). This CDR3 has 15 residues. Trimming shortened V by 1 base and J by 7 bases, and 11 bases separated the two germline ends. Germline CDR1 LNHNV, CDR2 YYDKDF (reference sequence). CDR3 region: CATSRGQIVANVLTF. CDR3 nucleotide sequence: TGTGCCACCAGCAGAGGACAGATCGTTGCCAACGTCCTGACTTTC.

V is TRBV20-1 and J is TRBJ2-1, with 8 nucleotides matching TRBD1. The V gene end was trimmed by 2 bases and the J gene end by 4 bases; junction bases not matched to a gene: 4. CDR3 length equals 14 residues. Germline-derived CDR1 and CDR2 are DFQATT and SNEGSKA (reference sequence). The CDR3 bases are TGCAGTGCTAGACAGGGGGCCCTTTACAATGAGCAGTTCTTC. Translated, it gives CSARQGALYNEQFF.

This clonotype turned up a few times. The gene calls are TRBV20-1 and TRBJ2-5; 9 bases map to TRBD2. This CDR3 spans 16 amino acids. J gave up 1 base and V 1 base, and 7 bases lay outside the gene matches. CDR1 and CDR2 from the germline V gene are DFQATT and SNEGSKA (reference sequence). The CDR3 coding sequence is TGCAGTGCTAGAGGGTCCAGCGGGGGGATCCAAGAGACCCAGTACTTC. This encodes CSARGSSGGIQETQYF.

This sequence joins TRBV20-1 and TRBJ2-2; 9 bases fit TRBD2. Looked up from germline, CDR1 is DFQATT and CDR2 is SNEGSKA (reference sequence). The CDR3 is 15 residues long. J was trimmed by 4 bases and V by 3 bases; bases with no gene match: 6. The CDR3 loop is CSARRGGLGTGELFF. Written as DNA, the CDR3 is TGCAGTGCTAGGCGGGGGGGCCTGGGCACCGGGGAGCTGTTTTTT.

This clonotype has more than one count but fewer than ten. The J gene is TRBJ2-3, the V gene TRBV20-1; 7 bases map to TRBD2. Trimming at V came to 5 bases and at J to 1 base, leaving 15 bases not matched to a gene. CDR1 is DFQATT, CDR2 SNEGSKA, per germline (reference sequence). CDR3 size: 17 residues. DNA of the CDR3: TGCAGTGCTGACCCCTCCGGGGGGACTGGGGGCACAGATACGCAGTATTTT. This translates into CSADPSGGTGGTDTQYF.

This clonotype has only a few counts. CDR3 sequence reads: CASRGRLAGPRNEQFF. DNA for the CDR3: TGTGCCAGCAGAGGACGGCTAGCGGGGCCCCGTAATGAGCAGTTCTTC. This chain connects TRBV6-2 or TRBV6-3 to TRBJ2-1; TRBD2 matches at 9 bases. This CDR3 is built from 16 residues. The ends lost 6 bases at V and 7 bases at J; junction bases unmatched: 13. Germline values: CDR1 MNHEY, CDR2 SVGEGT.

The chain recombines TRBV6-1 with TRBJ2-2, with 7 bases fitting TRBD1. V lost 3 bases, J lost 1 base, and 2 bases stayed unmatched. Germline V gene data show CDR1 as MNHNS and CDR2 as SASEGT. The CDR3 has 15 amino acids. The CDR3: CASSEWTGNTGELFF. The DNA for the CDR3 is TGTGCCAGCAGTGAGTGGACAGGGAACACCGGGGAGCTGTTTTTT.

This clonotype has a handful of counts. V usage is TRBV12-3 or TRBV12-4 and J usage is TRBJ1-2, with D possibly TRBD1 on 5 matching bases. CDR3 size: 15 residues. V lost 3 bases, J lost 4 bases, and 15 bases lay in between. The chain's CDR3 is CASSFMLGTVYGYTF. In DNA, the CDR3 is TGTGCCAGCAGTTTTATGTTAGGGACGGTCTATGGCTACACCTTC.

The J gene is TRBJ2-6, the V gene TRBV7-8; 10 bases agree with TRBD1. The V gene's germline CDR1 is SGHVS and CDR2 FQNEAQ. The trim removed 6 bases at V and 4 bases at J, leaving 15 bases unmatched. The CDR3 loop spans 19 amino acids. DNA for the CDR3: TGTGCCAGCAGACCCGGAATAAGGGACAGGGGAGCCGGGGCCAACGTCCTGACTTTC. Its protein is CASRPGIRDRGAGANVLTF.

CDR3 region: CASSLEASQVYTF. CDR3 coding DNA: TGCGCCAGCAGCTTGGAGGCCAGTCAGGTCTACACCTTC. The chain employs TRBV5-1 and TRBJ1-2; D uncertain. V dropped 0 bases and J dropped 10 bases, with 13 bases sitting between them. Germline V lookup: CDR1 SGHRS, CDR2 YFSETQ. This CDR3 is built from 13 residues.

The V call is TRBV2, the J call TRBJ1-1, with unresolved D. CDR1 and CDR2 (germline): SNHLY, FYNNEI. V lost 1 base to trimming and J lost 3 bases, with 6 bases between them. CDR3 size: 13 residues. CDR3 loop: CASSEVRDTEAFF. The CDR3, as DNA: TGTGCCAGCAGTGAAGTTAGGGACACTGAAGCTTTCTTT.

The sample holds a few counts of this clonotype. The chain couples TRBV29-1 to TRBJ2-7; D is perhaps TRBD1 (6 bases). Germline V gives CDR1 SQVTM, CDR2 ANQGSEA. The V gene lost 1 base and the J gene lost 7 bases, with 20 bases spanning the gap. The CDR3 covers 15 residues. The CDR3 sequence: CSVEGGPRGRREQYF. The CDR3 DNA reads TGCAGCGTTGAAGGGGGGCCCAGGGGCCGTCGGGAGCAGTACTTC.

This clonotype was seen a few times. The genes are TRBV24-1 and TRBJ1-2; TRBD1 matches at 9 bases. Looked up from germline, CDR1 is KGHDR and CDR2 is SFDVKD. The V segment lost 6 bases and the J segment 3 bases; nucleotides outside the gene matches: 7. The CDR3 spans 15 residues. The CDR3 bases are TGTGCCACCAGTAAGACAGGGGGTGGTGACTATGGCTACACCTTC. This translates into CATSKTGGGDYGYTF.

This clonotype has more than one count but fewer than ten. The chain is built from TRBV12-3 or TRBV12-4 and TRBJ2-5; D perhaps matches TRBD1 (6 bases). This CDR3 has 12 amino acids. Trimming took 7 bases from V and 3 from J, leaving 9 bases between them. CDR3 in amino acids: CASTTGKETQYF. In DNA form, the CDR3 reads TGTGCCAGCACCACAGGGAAAGAGACCCAGTACTTC.

The J gene is TRBJ2-3, the V gene TRBV2; 8 nucleotides line up with TRBD2. This CDR3 is built from 17 residues. The germline V gene has CDR1 SNHLY and CDR2 FYNNEI. Losses at the gene ends were 7 bases for V and 2 bases for J; bases not matched to a gene: 14. The chain's CDR3 is CASTHYLGGGPTDTQYF. In nucleotides, the CDR3 is TGTGCCAGCACCCATTACTTAGGCGGGGGGCCCACAGATACGCAGTATTTT. The variable domain in full, with the rest retrieved from reference TRBV2 and TRBJ2-3, is EPEVTQTPSHQVTQMGQEVILRCVPISNHLYFYWYRQILGQKVEFLVSFYNNEISEKSEIFDDQFSVERPDGSNFTLKIRSTKLEDSAMYFCASTHYLGGGPTDTQYFGPGTRLTVL.

This clonotype has more than one count but fewer than ten. The V and J genes are TRBV6-1 and TRBJ1-4; 7 nucleotides match TRBD1. The J segment lost 5 bases and the V segment lost 6 bases, leaving 6 bases of the junction unmatched. The CDR3 contains 14 residues. CDR1 MNHNS and CDR2 SASEGT come from the germline V gene. The chain's CDR3 is CASRRGRTNEKLFF. For the CDR3, the DNA is TGTGCCAGCAGGAGGGGGCGGACCAATGAAAAACTGTTTTTT.

The chain uses TRBV5-1 and TRBJ2-7; 11 positions agree with TRBD2. Germline trimming cut 4 bases from V and 6 bases from J; bases unmatched to any gene: 6. CDR1 is SGHRS, CDR2 YFSETQ, per germline. The length of the CDR3 is 14 residues. For the CDR3, the DNA is TGCGCCAGCAGCACTAGCGGGAGATCGCCCGAGCAGTACTTC. It specifies CASSTSGRSPEQYF.

The V call is TRBV5-1, the J call TRBJ1-1; no clear D gene. Looked up from germline, CDR1 is SGHRS and CDR2 is YFSETQ. Trimming shortened V by 5 bases and J by 0 bases, and 8 bases separated the two germline ends. The CDR3 consists of 13 residues. The CDR3 coding sequence is TGCGCCAGCAGTGGACGGTTGAACACTGAAGCTTTCTTT. This codes for CASSGRLNTEAFF.

This sequence joins TRBV3-1 and TRBJ1-2, with D possibly matching TRBD1 (5 bases). Between the trimmed V and J ends, which lost 1 base and 1 base, there was a span of 16 bases. Germline V lookup: CDR1 LGHDT, CDR2 YNNKEL (reference sequence). The CDR3 is 17 amino acids. CDR3 sequence: CASSQAGGSQINYGYTF. The CDR3 nucleotides are TGTGCCAGCAGCCAAGCCGGGGGGAGCCAGATTAACTATGGCTACACCTTC.

This clonotype has more than one count but fewer than ten. The CDR3 bases are TGTGCCAGCAGCTTATCTAGTCTAGCGGGTGGGAATGAGCAGTTCTTC. Encoded protein: CASSLSSLAGGNEQFF. This rearrangement joins TRBV7-2 to TRBJ2-1; TRBD2 matches 8 bases. Germline trimming cut 2 bases from V and 7 bases from J; bases unmatched to any gene: 10. Germline assignment: CDR1 SGHTA and CDR2 FQGNSA. CDR3 length: 16 residues.

This chain uses TRBV9 with TRBJ2-7, with a tentative D call TRBD2 (5 bases). Germline CDR1 SGDLS, CDR2 YYNGEE. The V end was cut by 4 bases, the J end by 3 bases, with 20 bases between. The CDR3 loop spans 16 amino acids. This CDR3 is CASSPQSGLLVYEQYF. The DNA of the CDR3 is TGTGCCAGCAGCCCCCAAAGCGGCCTCCTCGTCTACGAGCAGTACTTC.

J is TRBJ2-1 and V is TRBV18; TRBD1 might be the D (5 bases). The CDR3 spans 12 residues. With 0 bases removed from V and 15 bases from J, the gap between germline ends came to 12 bases. Germline V gene sequence: CDR1 KGHSH, CDR2 LQKENI. The CDR3 is CASSPPLAGWFF. The CDR3 DNA reads as TGTGCCAGCTCACCACCGTTGGCAGGGTGGTTCTTC.

The gene calls are TRBV2 and TRBJ2-3, with TRBD2 identical over 12 bases. Losses at the gene ends were 4 bases for V and 2 bases for J; bases not matched to a gene: 4. The CDR3 length is 16 residues. Looked up from germline, CDR1 is SNHLY and CDR2 is FYNNEI. CDR3 loop: CASSVLAGGDTDTQYF. CDR3 bases: TGTGCCAGCAGTGTACTAGCGGGGGGAGACACAGATACGCAGTATTTT.

The chain recombines TRBV20-1 with TRBJ1-1; a possible D gene is TRBD1 (5 bases). This CDR3 contains 13 residues. V was cut by 2 bases and J by 6 bases, with 13 bases left in between. Germline V gene data show CDR1 as DFQATT and CDR2 as SNEGSKA (reference sequence). The CDR3 protein is CSARPGTHAEAFF. CDR3 coding DNA: TGCAGTGCTAGACCCGGGACGCACGCTGAAGCTTTCTTT.

This chain joins TRBV7-9 and TRBJ2-7; TRBD1 is a possible D gene (6 bases). V was clipped by 5 bases and J by 5 bases, with 13 bases between them. The CDR3 extends over 13 amino acids. Germline lookup yields CDR1 SEHNR and CDR2 FQNEAQ (reference sequence). The CDR3 DNA reads as TGTGCCAGCAGCCACAGGGTTGCGGACGAGCAGTACTTC. It yields the protein CASSHRVADEQYF.

This clonotype was detected ten times or more. V gene TRBV20-1 combines with J gene TRBJ1-3; D remains ambiguous. V gave up 5 bases and J gave up 1 base, with 12 bases separating them. Germline CDR1 DFQATT, CDR2 SNEGSKA (reference sequence). This CDR3 comprises 14 residues. In DNA, the CDR3 is TGCAGTGCTCAACGGACGGGATCTGGAAACACCATATATTTT. Its translation: CSAQRTGSGNTIYF.

The chain employs TRBV9 and TRBJ2-1; TRBD2 is a possible D gene (6 bases). The CDR3 covers 15 residues. Germline values: CDR1 SGDLS, CDR2 YYNGEE. V was pared by 3 bases and J by 4 bases, with 14 bases between. CDR3 region: CASSAGLTNYNEQFF. The CDR3, as DNA: TGTGCCAGCAGCGCGGGACTTACCAATTACAATGAGCAGTTCTTC.

This clonotype was counted ten times or more. This chain connects TRBV6-5 to TRBJ2-7, with D uncertain. In germline, CDR1 is MNHEY, CDR2 SVGAGI. The CDR3 runs to 11 residues. Deletions cut 4 bases from V and 4 bases from J, with 5 bases between. For the CDR3, the DNA is TGTGCCAGCAGTTCCATTTACGAGCAGTACTTC. The encoded protein is CASSSIYEQYF.

The chain couples TRBV20-1 to TRBJ1-2; D unclear. The CDR3 contains 9 residues. Trimming took 5 bases from V and 7 from J, leaving 5 bases between them. Germline V CDR1 and CDR2: DFQATT, SNEGSKA (reference sequence). The CDR3 is CSASTGYTF. DNA of the CDR3: TGCAGTGCTTCCACTGGCTACACCTTC.

This clonotype came up many times. This chain connects TRBV20-1 to TRBJ2-7; no firm D call. V dropped 5 bases and J dropped 1 base, with 6 bases sitting between them. CDR1 is DFQATT and CDR2 is SNEGSKA in the germline V gene (reference sequence). This CDR3 is 11 amino acids long. CDR3 protein: CSASDSYEQYF. The DNA of the CDR3 is TGCAGTGCTTCAGATTCCTACGAGCAGTACTTC.

This clonotype occurred many times. The chain recombines TRBV9 with TRBJ2-3, with 10 bases lining up with TRBD2. Germline CDR1 SGDLS, CDR2 YYNGEE. CDR3 length equals 17 residues. V lost 0 bases to trimming and J lost 4 bases; unmatched junction nucleotides: 8. CDR3 bases: TGTGCCAGCAGCGTAGGAGCTAGCGGGAGAATTGCAGATACGCAGTATTTT. This gives the protein CASSVGASGRIADTQYF. Drawing the rest from reference TRBV9 and TRBJ2-3, the complete variable domain is DSGVTQTPKHLITATGQRVTLRCSPRSGDLSVYWYQQSLDQGLQFLIQYYNGEERAKGNILERFSAQQFPDLHSELNLSSLELGDSALYFCASSVGASGRIADTQYFGPGTRLTVL.